The sequence of this T cell receptor beta chain was determined in a study of graft-versus-host responses after intestinal transplantation. Across the study: Induction with anti-thymocyte globulin, then tacrolimus and steroids for around three years, was given to all recipients. Whole-study findings and limits: GvH clones occurred in recipient marrow; some first appeared in ileum or blood.

Responder cells labeled with CFSE (around 200,000) were co-plated with irradiated stimulator cells labeled with violet dye (around 200,000). CDR1 MNHEY and CDR2 SMNVEV come from the germline V gene (reference sequence). Trimming removed 0 bases at V and 6 bases at J, with 28 bases between. This CDR3 contains 20 residues. Sequenced by immunoSEQ multiplex PCR; TCRdb stores in-frame clones only, minus some. The table lists approximately 22,000 clones, 40% to 50% of them singletons. V usage is TRBV27 and J usage is TRBJ2-3; TRBD1 is a possible D gene (6 bases). The source is a human patient who received an intestinal transplant. The material was alloreactive CD4+ T cells from a mixed lymphocyte reaction culture, obtained before intestinal transplant. Subset denoted: CFSE-low proliferating T cells sorted from roughly 6-day pre-transplant mixed lymphocyte reaction (GvH or HvG direction). The CDR3 region has the DNA TGTGCCAGCAGTTTATCAAGTTTGGGCGTGGGGGCAGTCGACACGGATACGCAGTATTTT. Residues: CASSLSSLGVGAVDTDTQYF.